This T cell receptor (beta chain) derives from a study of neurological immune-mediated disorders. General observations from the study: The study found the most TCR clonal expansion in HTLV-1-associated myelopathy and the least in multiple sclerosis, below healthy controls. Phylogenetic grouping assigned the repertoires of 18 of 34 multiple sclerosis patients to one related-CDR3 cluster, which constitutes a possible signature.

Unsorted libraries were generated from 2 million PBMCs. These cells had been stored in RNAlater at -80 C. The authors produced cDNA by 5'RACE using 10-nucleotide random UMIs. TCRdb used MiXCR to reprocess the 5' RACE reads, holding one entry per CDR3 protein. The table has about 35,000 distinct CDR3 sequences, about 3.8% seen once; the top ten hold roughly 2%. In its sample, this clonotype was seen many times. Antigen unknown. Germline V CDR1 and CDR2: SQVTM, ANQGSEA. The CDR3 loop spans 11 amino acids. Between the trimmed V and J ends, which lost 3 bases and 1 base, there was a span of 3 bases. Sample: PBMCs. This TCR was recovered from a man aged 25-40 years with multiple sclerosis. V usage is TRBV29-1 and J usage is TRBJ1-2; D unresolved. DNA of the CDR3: TGCAGCGTTGACAGTAACTATGGCTACACCTTC. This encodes CSVDSNYGYTF.